This T cell receptor (beta chain) was sequenced for a study of regulatory T cells in long-lasting Graves disease. This sample's time point: newly diagnosed GD, antithyroid drugs for less than 3 months. The authors made the TCR library using RNA they extracted from PBMCs. Through Arm-PCR of CDR3 regions and iRepertoire HTBI primers, TCR beta libraries were built. TCRdb re-analysed the multiplex PCR reads in MiXCR, keeping a single row per CDR3 protein. The data contain around 240,000 distinct CDR3 sequences, around a sixth of them singletons. The CDR3 is made up of 16 amino acids. The V and J ends lost 5 bases and 0 bases, in that order; junction bases with no gene match: 7. Germline V gene sequence: CDR1 SGHRS, CDR2 YFSETQ. At least ten counts were recorded for this clonotype. Separately, the same data were catalogued under a study of T cells in Graves' hyperthyroidism and ophthalmopathy.

The chain has TRBV5-1 and TRBJ2-3, with 9 bases lining up with TRBD1. The material sequenced was peripheral blood mononuclear cells (PBMCs), taken at new diagnosis, from a patient treated with antithyroid drugs. The sequence was obtained from a woman younger than 45 with Graves disease. The CDR3 sequence: CASRSGTGTSTDTQYF. The CDR3 DNA reads as TGCGCCAGCAGGTCTGGGACAGGGACTAGCACAGATACGCAGTATTTT.